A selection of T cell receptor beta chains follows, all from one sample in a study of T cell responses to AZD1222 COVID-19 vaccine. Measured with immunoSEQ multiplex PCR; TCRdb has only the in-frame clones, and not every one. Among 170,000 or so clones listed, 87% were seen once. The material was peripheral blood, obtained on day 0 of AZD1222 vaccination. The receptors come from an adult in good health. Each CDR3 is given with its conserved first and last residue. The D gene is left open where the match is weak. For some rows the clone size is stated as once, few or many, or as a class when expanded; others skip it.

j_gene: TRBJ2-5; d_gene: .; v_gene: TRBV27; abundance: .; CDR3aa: CASSARLMETQYF; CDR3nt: TGTGCCAGCAGTGCCCGCCTGATGGAGACCCAGTACTTC
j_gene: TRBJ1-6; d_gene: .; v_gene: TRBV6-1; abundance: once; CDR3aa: CASSEVGPSNSPLHF; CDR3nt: TGTGCCAGCAGTGAAGTGGGCCCATCCAATTCACCCCTCCACTTT
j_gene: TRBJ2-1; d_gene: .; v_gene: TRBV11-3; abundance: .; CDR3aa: CASSTGQFNEQFF; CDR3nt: TGTGCCAGCAGCACCGGACAGTTCAATGAGCAGTTCTTC
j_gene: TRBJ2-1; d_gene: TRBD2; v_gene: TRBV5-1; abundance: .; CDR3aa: CASSLAGLAGIGEQFF; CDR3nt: TGCGCCAGCAGCTTGGCAGGACTAGCGGGGATCGGGGAGCAGTTCTTC
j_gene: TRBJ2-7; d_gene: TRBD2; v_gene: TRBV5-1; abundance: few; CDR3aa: CASSPTSGKTYEQYF; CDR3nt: TGCGCCAGCAGCCCCACTAGCGGGAAGACCTACGAGCAGTACTTC
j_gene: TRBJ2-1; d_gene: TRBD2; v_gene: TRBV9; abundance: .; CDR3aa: CASRPTSGSFLEFF; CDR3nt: TGTGCCAGCAGACCTACTAGCGGGAGCTTCTTAGAGTTCTTC
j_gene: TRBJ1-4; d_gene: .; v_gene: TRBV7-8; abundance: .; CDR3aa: CASSLGRYNEKLFF; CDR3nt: TGTGCCAGCAGCTTAGGACGGTATAATGAAAAACTGTTTTTT
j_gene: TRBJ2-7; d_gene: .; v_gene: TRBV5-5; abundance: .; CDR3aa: CASSLALRDEQYF; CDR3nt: TGTGCCAGCAGCTTGGCCTTGAGGGACGAGCAGTACTTC
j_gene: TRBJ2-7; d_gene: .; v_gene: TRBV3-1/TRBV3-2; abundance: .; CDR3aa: CASSRVAYEQYF; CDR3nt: TGTGCCAGCAGCCGGGTGGCCTACGAGCAGTACTTC
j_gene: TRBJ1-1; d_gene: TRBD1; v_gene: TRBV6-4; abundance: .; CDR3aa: CASTRDSTITEAFF; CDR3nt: TGTGCCAGCACCCGGGACAGCACTATAACTGAAGCTTTCTTT
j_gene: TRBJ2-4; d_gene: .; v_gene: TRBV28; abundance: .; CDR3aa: CASSLGGRVDIQYF; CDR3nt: TGTGCCAGCAGCCTCGGGGGGCGAGTGGACATTCAGTACTTC
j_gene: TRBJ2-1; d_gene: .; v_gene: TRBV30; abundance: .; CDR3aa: CAWSVQGGPLYNEQFF; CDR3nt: TGTGCCTGGAGTGTACAAGGAGGCCCCCTCTACAATGAGCAGTTCTTC
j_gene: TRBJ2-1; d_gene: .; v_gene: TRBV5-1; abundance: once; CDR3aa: CASRSPGSAPYNEQFF; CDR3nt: TGCGCCAGCAGATCTCCGGGCTCCGCCCCCTACAATGAGCAGTTCTTC
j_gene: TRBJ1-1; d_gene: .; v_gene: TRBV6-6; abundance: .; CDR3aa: CASRFTGSGTEAFF; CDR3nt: TGTGCCAGCAGGTTTACAGGGAGTGGCACTGAAGCTTTCTTT
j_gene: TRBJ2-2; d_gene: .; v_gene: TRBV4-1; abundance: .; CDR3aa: CASSPPSGELFF; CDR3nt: TGCGCCAGCAGCCCCCCCTCCGGGGAGCTGTTTTTT
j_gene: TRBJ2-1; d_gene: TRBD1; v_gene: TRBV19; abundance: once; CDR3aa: CASNRQGGNEQFF; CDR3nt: TGTGCCAGTAATCGACAGGGGGGTAATGAGCAGTTCTTC
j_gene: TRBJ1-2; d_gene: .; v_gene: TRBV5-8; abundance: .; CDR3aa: CATHGWQGFAYGYTF; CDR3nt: TGTGCCACCCACGGCTGGCAGGGGTTTGCCTATGGCTACACCTTC
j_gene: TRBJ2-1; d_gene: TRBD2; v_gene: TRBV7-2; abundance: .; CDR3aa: CASSLGRGLAGNEQFF; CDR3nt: TGTGCCAGCAGCTTAGGCCGGGGACTAGCCGGCAATGAGCAGTTCTTC
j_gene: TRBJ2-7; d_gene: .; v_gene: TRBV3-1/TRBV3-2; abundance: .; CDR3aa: CASSQESLISSYEQYF; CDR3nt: TGTGCCAGCAGCCAAGAAAGTCTAATCAGTTCCTACGAGCAGTACTTC
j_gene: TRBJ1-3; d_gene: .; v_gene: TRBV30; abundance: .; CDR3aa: CAWNRDVSGNTIYF; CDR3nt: TGTGCCTGGAACCGGGACGTCTCTGGAAACACCATATATTTT
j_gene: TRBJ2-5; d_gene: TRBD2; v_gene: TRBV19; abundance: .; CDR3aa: CASSRGLAGETQYF; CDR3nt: TGTGCCAGTAGTAGAGGACTAGCCGGGGAGACCCAGTACTTC